A selection of T cell receptor beta chains follows, all from one sample in a study of cytomegalovirus exposure and HLA in healthy donors. The repertoire was sequenced with immunoSEQ multiplex PCR; TCRdb's copy has only in-frame clones and lacks some. Among tens of thousands of clones listed, around three quarters were seen once. The material sequenced was PBMCs. These receptor sequences come from a man aged 25 to 45 in good health and CMV-seronegative. Both conserved end residues are part of each CDR3. Each record gives: D gene, J gene, clone size, V gene, CDR3 DNA, CDR3 protein. A D gene is named only where the DNA matches it firmly. Not every row has a clone size; where given, it reads once, few, many or a size class.

d_gene: .
j_gene: TRBJ1-5
abundance: once
v_gene: TRBV6-1
CDR3nt: TGTGCCAGCCTACTAAATAGCAATCAGCCCCAGCATTTT
CDR3aa: CASLLNSNQPQHF

d_gene: TRBD2
j_gene: TRBJ2-2
abundance: .
v_gene: TRBV15
CDR3nt: TGTGCCACCAGCAGAGAAGTAAAAGGGACTAGCGGCCCGAACACCGGGGAGCTGTTTTTT
CDR3aa: CATSREVKGTSGPNTGELFF

d_gene: TRBD1
j_gene: TRBJ1-2
abundance: .
v_gene: TRBV27
CDR3nt: TGTGCCAGCAGTCCGACAGGGGTCCCCTATGGCTACACCTTC
CDR3aa: CASSPTGVPYGYTF

d_gene: TRBD2
j_gene: TRBJ2-1
abundance: .
v_gene: TRBV29-1
CDR3nt: TGCAGCGTTCTTAGGACTAGCTACTACAATGAGCAGTTCTTC
CDR3aa: CSVLRTSYYNEQFF

d_gene: TRBD1
j_gene: TRBJ2-1
abundance: few
v_gene: TRBV5-1
CDR3nt: TGCGCCAGCCAAGAGGACAGGGTGAATGAGCAGTTCTTC
CDR3aa: CASQEDRVNEQFF

d_gene: TRBD2
j_gene: TRBJ2-5
abundance: .
v_gene: TRBV6-1
CDR3nt: TGTGCCAGCAGTGATACTAGCGGGAGGGTTGGGACCCAGTACTTC
CDR3aa: CASSDTSGRVGTQYF

d_gene: .
j_gene: TRBJ1-3
abundance: .
v_gene: TRBV11-2
CDR3nt: TGTGCCAGCAGCCCAAGTGCGGGGACTATTGCAAACACCATATATTTT
CDR3aa: CASSPSAGTIANTIYF

d_gene: TRBD1
j_gene: TRBJ1-1
abundance: once
v_gene: TRBV7-9
CDR3nt: TGTTCCAGCAGCTTAGCCCCGGGACAGCTTCCGATGAACACTGAAGCTTTCTTT
CDR3aa: CSSSLAPGQLPMNTEAFF

d_gene: .
j_gene: TRBJ2-1
abundance: .
v_gene: TRBV9
CDR3nt: TGTGCCAGCAGCGTACAGGATTATGAGCAGTTCTTC
CDR3aa: CASSVQDYEQFF

d_gene: .
j_gene: TRBJ2-5
abundance: .
v_gene: TRBV18
CDR3nt: TGTGCCAGCTCAGCACAGGACTACGCACTACACGGACAAGAGACCCAGTACTTC
CDR3aa: CASSAQDYALHGQETQYF

d_gene: TRBD1
j_gene: TRBJ1-1
abundance: .
v_gene: TRBV6-1
CDR3nt: TGTGCCAGCCACCGCCTGGGACAGGGCAGCGCTGAAGCTTTCTTT
CDR3aa: CASHRLGQGSAEAFF

d_gene: TRBD1
j_gene: TRBJ1-5
abundance: .
v_gene: TRBV19
CDR3nt: TGTGCCAGTATTCCGGGACAGGGACCTTATCAGCCCCAGCATTTT
CDR3aa: CASIPGQGPYQPQHF

d_gene: TRBD2
j_gene: TRBJ2-1
abundance: .
v_gene: TRBV7-9
CDR3nt: TGTGCCAGCAGCCCGGGACTAGTTGACAATGAGCAGTTCTTC
CDR3aa: CASSPGLVDNEQFF

d_gene: .
j_gene: TRBJ2-1
abundance: .
v_gene: TRBV7-8
CDR3nt: TGTGCCAGCAGCTTAGCACTCTACAATGAGCAGTTCTTC
CDR3aa: CASSLALYNEQFF

d_gene: TRBD2
j_gene: TRBJ2-7
abundance: .
v_gene: TRBV5-6
CDR3nt: TGTGCCAGCAGCCGCGGGGGGTCCTACGAGCAGTACTTC
CDR3aa: CASSRGGSYEQYF

d_gene: TRBD1
j_gene: TRBJ2-7
abundance: .
v_gene: TRBV5-1
CDR3nt: TGCGCCAGCAGCTTCGGACAGGGTATATACGAGCAGTACTTC
CDR3aa: CASSFGQGIYEQYF